The clone carrying this T cell receptor (beta chain) was detected a few times. The PCR used 60 V beta and 13 J beta primers. Some clones are missing from TCRdb's copy, which holds only in-frame ones; the method was immunoSEQ multiplex PCR. Counted here are 91,000 or so clones, around 80% occurring once; the ten biggest clones make up 5% to 7%. Time point reported: after dendritic cell vaccination, including at tumor progression/relapse. V was clipped by 7 bases and J by 7 bases, with 16 bases between them. Germline V gene data show CDR1 as MNHNS and CDR2 as SASEGT. There are 13 residues in the CDR3. The data are from a study of glioma-infiltrating T cells after dendritic cell vaccination.

The V gene is TRBV6-1, the J gene TRBJ1-2; D possibly corresponds to TRBD1 (6 bases). This sequence originates from a human donor with glioblastoma. The source was blood, collected after dendritic cell vaccination. The CDR3 DNA follows: TGTGCCAGCACCACAGGGTCCCTCACTGGCTACACCTTC. Amino acids: CASTTGSLTGYTF.